This T cell receptor beta chain emerged from a study of T cell clonality in common variable immunodeficiency. Study outcomes and limitations: Reportedly, TCR beta sequences from common variable immunodeficiency showed fewer deletions and N-nucleotide insertions. Compared with controls, CVID subjects had fewer shared TCRbeta clones. Compared with healthy controls, CVID subjects showed increased TCRbeta clonality, mostly in about a third.

CDR1 is LNHDA and CDR2 is SQIVND in the germline V gene (reference sequence). This CDR3 comprises 15 residues. After removal of 1 base from V and 2 bases from J, the junction contained 5 bases not matched to a gene. Blood came from CVID subjects not ill and not taking immunomodulatory or immunosuppressive medication. Sequencing input was equivalent genomic DNA from CVID and controls. Libraries were prepared by immunoSEQ multiplex PCR; TCRdb keeps only in-frame clonotypes and omits some of them. The specimen has 26,000 or so clones, none found just once. In its sample, this clone was seen many times. The antigen remains unidentified. The sequenced fragment ends 3 residues before the CDR3 boundary, so the rest is inferred from the germline J gene.

The chain carries TRBV19 and TRBJ2-7; 7 nucleotides agree with TRBD2. The material sequenced was peripheral blood mononuclear cells. This clonotype was sampled from a human donor with common variable immunodeficiency. CDR3 protein: CASSIGGGAPYEQYF. The part of the CDR3 DNA that was read is TGTGCCAGTAGTATAGGGGGAGGGGCCCCCTACGAG.